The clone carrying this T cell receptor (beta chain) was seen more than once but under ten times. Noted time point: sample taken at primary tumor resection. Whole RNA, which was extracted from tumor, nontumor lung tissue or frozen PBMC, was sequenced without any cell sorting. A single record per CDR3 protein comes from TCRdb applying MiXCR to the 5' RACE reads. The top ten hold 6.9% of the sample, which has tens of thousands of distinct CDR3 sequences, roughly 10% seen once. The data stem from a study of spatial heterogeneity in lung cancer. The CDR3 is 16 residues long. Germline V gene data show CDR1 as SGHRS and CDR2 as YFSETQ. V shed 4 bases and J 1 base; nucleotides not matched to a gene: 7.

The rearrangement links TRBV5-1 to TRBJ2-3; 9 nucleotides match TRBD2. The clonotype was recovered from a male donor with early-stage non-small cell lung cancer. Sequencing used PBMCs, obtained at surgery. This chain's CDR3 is CASSAGTSQRTDTQYF. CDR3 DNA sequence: TGCGCCAGCAGCGCAGGGACTAGCCAACGCACAGATACGCAGTATTTT.